Listed here are 30 T cell receptor beta chains from one sample, sequenced in a study of PD-1 blockade in mismatch repair-deficient tumors. Using immunoSEQ multiplex PCR, the repertoire was profiled, and TCRdb retains in-frame clones only, with some absent. The sample yields tens of thousands of clones, about 85% seen once. The material was peripheral blood, obtained 4 weeks after starting pembrolizumab. These receptor sequences come from an adult with mismatch repair-deficient cancer.

The sample holds one count of this clone. The chain has TRBV7-8 and TRBJ1-5; D is unclear. From germline, CDR1 is SGHVS and CDR2 FQNEAQ. This CDR3 is built from 13 residues. Trimming shortened V by 0 bases and J by 7 bases, and 7 bases separated the two germline ends. CDR3 nucleotides: TGTGCCAGCAGCTTAGCGCTAGAGCAGCCCCAGCATTTT. It codes for CASSLALEQPQHF.

V and J are TRBV7-9 and TRBJ1-2; no clear D. This CDR3 has 15 residues. Germline V gene lookup returns CDR1 SEHNR and CDR2 FQNEAQ (reference sequence). The ends were cut back, 5 bases at V and 3 bases at J, with 16 bases in the middle. The CDR3 loop reads CASSGPLRPYYGYTF. CDR3 DNA: TGTGCCAGCAGCGGTCCACTCAGGCCTTACTATGGCTACACCTTC.

J is TRBJ1-1 and V is TRBV6-5, with a weak D call TRBD1 (5 bases). Germline CDR1 and CDR2: MNHEY and SVGAGI. V was pared by 6 bases and J by 4 bases, with 15 bases between. CDR3 length: 14 amino acids. CDR3 coding DNA: TGTGCCAGCAGCTCAGGGTTCATGATCACTGAAGCTTTCTTT. Translating it yields CASSSGFMITEAFF.

The chain couples TRBV11-3 to TRBJ2-3; 9 positions match TRBD1. Germline V gene data show CDR1 as SGHNT and CDR2 as YENEEA. This CDR3 contains 15 residues. The ends lost 5 bases at V and 4 bases at J; junction bases unmatched: 7. The CDR3 is CASSNRDREPDTQYF. The CDR3, as DNA: TGTGCCAGCAGCAACCGGGACAGGGAACCAGATACGCAGTATTTT.

V gene TRBV5-4 combines with J gene TRBJ2-1; tentative D call: TRBD2 (5 bases). The germline CDR1 and CDR2 sequences are SGHNT and YYREEE (reference sequence). Trimming left V 1 base short and J 9 bases short, with 14 bases between. The CDR3 contains 14 residues. Here the CDR3 reads CASSLTTSMVEQFF. The CDR3 DNA reads as TGTGCCAGCAGCTTGACAACTAGTATGGTTGAGCAGTTCTTC.

The V call is TRBV28, the J call TRBJ2-7; TRBD1 matches 8 bases. CDR1 and CDR2 (germline): MDHEN, SYDVKM. Losses at the gene ends were 4 bases for V and 3 bases for J; bases not matched to a gene: 17. CDR3 length: 18 residues. For the CDR3, the DNA is TGTGCCAGCAGTTCCTCATTCACTCGACAGGGGAGGCACTACGAGCAGTACTTC. It translates to CASSSSFTRQGRHYEQYF.

The chain employs TRBV10-2 and TRBJ2-7, with 9 bases lining up with TRBD1. Germline CDR1 WSHSY, CDR2 SAAADI. CDR3 length: 16 residues. J lost 4 bases, V lost 2 bases, and 9 bases had no gene match. DNA of the CDR3: TGCGCCAGCAGTGAGAAATTCGGACAGGGGACGTACGAGCAGTACTTC. Translating it yields CASSEKFGQGTYEQYF.

This rearrangement joins TRBV5-6 to TRBJ1-1; D is ambiguous. The CDR3 has 13 amino acids. Germline values: CDR1 SGHDT, CDR2 YYEEEE. V lost 4 bases, J lost 1 base, and 8 bases lay in between. The CDR3 is CASSTTENTEAFF. The CDR3 DNA sequence: TGTGCCAGCAGCACCACAGAGAACACTGAAGCTTTCTTT.

This sequence joins TRBV6-4 and TRBJ2-1; 12 bases match TRBD2. CDR3 length equals 16 residues. Trimming cost V 4 bases and J 7 bases; bases outside gene matches: 8. The V gene's germline CDR1 is MRHNA and CDR2 SNTAGT. For the CDR3, the DNA is TGTGCCAGCAGTGGCCGACTAGCGGGAGTGAATAATGAGCAGTTCTTC. Protein: CASSGRLAGVNNEQFF.

J is TRBJ2-7 and V is TRBV7-2, with D perhaps assigned TRBD1 or TRBD2 (5 bases each). V was shortened by 5 bases and J by 3 bases, with 11 bases between the two germline ends. CDR3 size: 13 residues. CDR1 and CDR2 from the germline V gene are SGHTA and FQGNSA. The chain's CDR3 is CASSHGTDYEQYF. The CDR3 nucleotides are TGTGCCAGCAGCCACGGGACGGACTACGAGCAGTACTTC.

The V call is TRBV6-5, the J call TRBJ2-5; the D is unclear. The CDR3 totals 12 residues. V lost 2 bases and J 4 bases, leaving 5 bases between the germline ends. Germline V gives CDR1 MNHEY, CDR2 SVGAGI. The CDR3 sequence: CASSYDGETQYF. CDR3 in DNA: TGTGCCAGCAGTTACGATGGAGAGACCCAGTACTTC.

This chain uses TRBV28 with TRBJ2-5; a possible D gene is TRBD1 (6 bases). Looked up from germline, CDR1 is MDHEN and CDR2 is SYDVKM. The CDR3 consists of 15 residues. V lost 5 bases to trimming and J lost 1 base, with 14 bases between them. This chain's CDR3 is CASSLRTDFQETQYF. For the CDR3, the DNA is TGTGCCAGCAGTCTCCGGACAGATTTCCAAGAGACCCAGTACTTC.

The gene calls are TRBV21-1 and TRBJ1-5. TRBV21-1 is reported as a pseudogene. This CDR3 contains 11 residues. CDR3 DNA: TGTGCCAGCACAAGTAATCAGCCCCAGCATTTT. The encoded protein is CASTSNQPQHF.

Within the sample, this clone is large. V gene TRBV5-1 combines with J gene TRBJ2-2; 13 bases are a match to TRBD2. The CDR3 totals 16 residues. Trimming took 4 bases from V and 5 from J; bases not matched to a gene: 5. Germline CDR1 SGHRS, CDR2 YFSETQ. CDR3 sequence reads: CASSLWTSGRTGELFF. The CDR3 nucleotides are TGCGCCAGCAGCCTATGGACTAGCGGGAGAACCGGGGAGCTGTTTTTT.

This clone appeared a single time. This rearrangement joins TRBV6-6 to TRBJ2-7; D is undetermined. Germline-derived CDR1 and CDR2 are MNHNY and SVGAGI (reference sequence). The CDR3 is made up of 14 amino acids. Trimming stripped 6 bases from V and 0 bases from J, with 12 bases between. Written as DNA, the CDR3 is TGTGCCAGCAGCCGTGACACGGACTCCTACGAGCAGTACTTC. Amino acid sequence: CASSRDTDSYEQYF.

This clone was seen a single time. The CDR3 protein is CASSPIEKTYNEQFF. The DNA of the CDR3 is TGCGCCAGCAGCCCCATCGAAAAGACCTACAATGAGCAGTTCTTC. The rearrangement uses TRBV4-1 and TRBJ2-1, with no clear D. V was cut by 4 bases and J by 2 bases, with 12 bases left in between. This CDR3 is built from 15 residues. The V gene's germline CDR1 is MGHRA and CDR2 YSYEKL.

V gene TRBV11-3 combines with J gene TRBJ2-3; TRBD1 matches 7 bases. The CDR3 spans 14 residues. V shed 3 bases and J 3 bases; nucleotides not matched to a gene: 3. Per the germline V gene, CDR1 is SGHNT and CDR2 is YENEEA. CDR3 region: CASSFDRETDTQYF. The CDR3 coding sequence is TGTGCCAGCAGCTTCGACAGGGAAACAGATACGCAGTATTTT.

This clone was observed a handful of times. The V and J genes are TRBV18 and TRBJ2-3, with TRBD2 as a possible D gene (6 bases). Germline V gene sequence: CDR1 KGHSH, CDR2 LQKENI. Deletions cut 6 bases from V and 6 bases from J, with 19 bases between. The CDR3 consists of 15 residues. CDR3 sequence reads: CASSPFSGRTDTQYF. CDR3 DNA sequence: TGTGCCAGCTCTCCTTTCAGCGGGCGAACGGATACGCAGTATTTT.

The chain recombines TRBV5-4 with TRBJ2-7; 13 bases are shared with TRBD2. CDR3 length: 16 amino acids. From germline, CDR1 is SGHNT and CDR2 YYREEE (reference sequence). Trimming cost V 3 bases and J 0 bases; bases outside gene matches: 3. The CDR3 spells CASSWGLAGISYEQYF. CDR3 DNA sequence: TGTGCCAGCAGCTGGGGACTAGCGGGAATCTCCTACGAGCAGTACTTC.

This chain uses TRBV28 with TRBJ2-6; 10 bases line up with TRBD1. The germline V gene encodes CDR1 MDHEN and CDR2 SYDVKM. V shed 9 bases, J shed 3 bases, and the junction held 5 bases outside the gene matches. This CDR3 region has 15 residues. The CDR3 reads CASRQGAGGANVLTF. For the CDR3, the DNA is TGTGCCAGTAGACAGGGGGCAGGTGGGGCCAACGTCCTGACTTTC.

The chain employs TRBV4-1 and TRBJ2-3; no clear D. This CDR3 is 15 amino acids long. Germline V lookup: CDR1 MGHRA, CDR2 YSYEKL. Trimming stripped 0 bases from V and 7 bases from J, with 14 bases between. The CDR3 sequence is CASSQEQGRANTQYF. The CDR3 nucleotides read TGCGCCAGCAGCCAAGAGCAAGGCCGAGCCAATACGCAGTATTTT.

The chain links TRBV9 to TRBJ2-2; D gene uncertain. Trimming took 0 bases from V and 1 from J, leaving 10 bases between them. Germline CDR1 and CDR2: SGDLS and YYNGEE. This CDR3 region has 16 residues. The CDR3, as DNA: TGTGCCAGCAGCGTAGCTCATGCAGGGAACACCGGGGAGCTGTTTTTT. Its translation is CASSVAHAGNTGELFF.

V and J are TRBV18 and TRBJ1-4; D remains unclear. V was cut by 8 bases and J by 0 bases, with 13 bases left in between. CDR1 and CDR2 from the germline V gene are KGHSH and LQKENI. CDR3 length: 15 residues. CDR3 nucleotides: TGTGCCAGCCCCGGAGGAATCGCAACTAATGAAAAACTGTTTTTT. Protein sequence: CASPGGIATNEKLFF.

The rearrangement joins TRBV28 to TRBJ1-5; D possibly corresponds to TRBD1 (6 bases). Trimming took 6 bases from V and 5 from J, leaving 11 bases between them. Looked up from germline, CDR1 is MDHEN and CDR2 is SYDVKM. The CDR3 has 13 residues. The DNA of the CDR3 is TGTGCCAGCAGGACTAACAGGGATCAGCCCCAGCATTTT. Protein product: CASRTNRDQPQHF.

The chain joins TRBV7-9 to TRBJ2-1; D call uncertain. V lost 5 bases and J lost 3, with 17 bases in between. CDR3 length: 16 residues. The germline V gene encodes CDR1 SEHNR and CDR2 FQNEAQ (reference sequence). The CDR3 loop is CASSPNFGHVYNEQFF. The CDR3, as DNA: TGTGCCAGCAGCCCAAACTTCGGCCATGTCTACAATGAGCAGTTCTTC. The full variable domain, in which reference TRBV7-9 and TRBJ2-1 provide the parts outside the CDR3, is DTGVSQNPRHKITKRGQNVTFRCDPISEHNRLYWYRQTLGQGPEFLTYFQNEAQLEKSRLLSDRFSAERPKGSFSTLEIQRTEQGDSAMYLCASSPNFGHVYNEQFFGPGTRLTVL.

V usage is TRBV5-1 and J usage is TRBJ2-7; 7 positions agree with TRBD1. Germline lookup yields CDR1 SGHRS and CDR2 YFSETQ. With 4 bases clipped from V and 3 bases from J, the junction kept 10 bases outside the gene matches. CDR3 size: 15 residues. The CDR3 is CASSDAGTALYEQYF. The CDR3 coding sequence is TGCGCCAGCAGCGATGCCGGGACAGCCCTCTACGAGCAGTACTTC.

This clone was seen only once. This chain joins TRBV1 and TRBJ2-5; whether TRBD2, the table's D call, matches the DNA was not checked. TRBV1 is given as a pseudogene. CDR3 length: 17 amino acids. In DNA, the CDR3 is TGCACCAGCAGCCCCCTAGGCTCGGGGAGACCCAAAGAGACCCAGTACTTC. Protein product: CTSSPLGSGRPKETQYF.

This clone was found a few times. The V and J genes are TRBV6-5 and TRBJ2-7; 9 bases are shared with TRBD1. Germline values: CDR1 MNHEY, CDR2 SVGAGI. V was clipped by 6 bases and J by 4 bases; unmatched bases: 10. This CDR3 is 15 amino acids long. The CDR3 loop is CASSSQDRGRYEQYF. CDR3 nucleotide sequence: TGTGCCAGCAGCTCCCAGGACAGGGGTCGATACGAGCAGTACTTC.

The rearrangement links TRBV30 to TRBJ2-3, with 14 nucleotides matching TRBD2. Losses at the gene ends were 2 bases for V and 4 bases for J; bases not matched to a gene: 8. CDR1 is GTSNPN, CDR2 SVGIG, per germline (reference sequence). The CDR3 has 17 amino acids. CDR3 sequence: CAWSPPPTSGRADTQYF. The CDR3 bases are TGTGCCTGGAGTCCTCCCCCGACTAGCGGGAGGGCAGATACGCAGTATTTT. Supplemented by reference TRBV30 and TRBJ2-3, the full variable domain reads SQTIHQWPATLVQPVGSPLSLECTVEGTSNPNLYWYRQAAGRGLQLLFYSVGIGQISSEVPQNLSASRPQDRQFILSSKKLLLSDSGFYLCAWSPPPTSGRADTQYFGPGTRLTVL.

The chain carries TRBV4-3 and TRBJ2-1; D might be TRBD1 or TRBD2, each matching 5 bases. Germline V lookup: CDR1 LGHNA, CDR2 YSLEER. The CDR3 covers 20 residues. Trimming took 1 base from V and 4 from J, leaving 26 bases between them. The CDR3 sequence: CASSQVPRELGEPLYNEQFF. In DNA form, the CDR3 reads TGCGCCAGCAGCCAAGTTCCCAGGGAGTTGGGCGAACCCTTGTACAATGAGCAGTTCTTC.